Shown below are 18 T cell receptor beta chains from a single sample sequenced in a study of T cells in Graves' hyperthyroidism and ophthalmopathy. RNA transcripts served as the template for amplifying TCR beta CDR3 regions. With the HTBI primer set, the TCR CDR3 went through a first round of RT-PCR. TCRdb independently ran MiXCR on the multiplex PCR reads; one entry per CDR3 protein. In the table there are a few hundred thousand distinct CDR3 sequences, about 45% of which are singletons. The material sequenced was peripheral blood or thyroid tissue (not recorded which). The receptors shown here come from a woman younger than 30 with Graves' hyperthyroidism.

This clonotype was detected ten times or more. The gene calls are TRBV18 and TRBJ1-1; 8 bases are shared with TRBD1. Trimming cost V 6 bases and J 8 bases; bases outside gene matches: 5. The germline CDR1 and CDR2 sequences are KGHSH and LQKENI. The CDR3 has 12 amino acids. This CDR3 reads CASSVTGVEAFF. The CDR3 DNA reads TGTGCCAGCTCGGTGACAGGGGTAGAAGCTTTCTTT.

The chain recombines TRBV25-1 with TRBJ2-7; 16 positions agree with TRBD2. V shed 3 bases, J shed 5 bases, and the junction held 13 bases outside the gene matches. The CDR3 totals 19 residues. Per the germline V gene, CDR1 is MGHDK and CDR2 is SYGVNS. The CDR3 nucleotides read TGTGCCAGCAGTGATCCGACCGGGACTAGCGGGAGGGGAAGGGACGAGCAGTACTTC. Protein: CASSDPTGTSGRGRDEQYF.

In this sample, this clonotype turned up many times. The chain links TRBV5-1 to TRBJ2-5; 8 bases map to TRBD2. Germline CDR1 reads SGHRS; CDR2 reads YFSETQ. The CDR3 consists of 15 residues. V lost 1 base and J lost 2; bases outside the gene matches: 4. The CDR3 coding sequence is TGCGCCAGCAGCTTGACTAGCGGACTACAAGAGACCCAGTACTTC. This codes for CASSLTSGLQETQYF. Variable domain in full (rest from reference TRBV5-1 and TRBJ2-5): KAGVTQTPRYLIKTRGQQVTLSCSPISGHRSVSWYQQTPGQGLQFLFEYFSETQRNKGNFPGRFSGRQFSNSRSEMNVSTLELGDSALYLCASSLTSGLQETQYFGPGTRLLVL.

The V call is TRBV4-2, the J call TRBJ1-2; TRBD1 is a possible D gene (5 bases). Trimming took off 0 bases at V and 4 bases at J, with 15 bases between the two ends. This CDR3 region has 16 residues. Germline V gene data show CDR1 as LGHNA and CDR2 as YNFKEQ. The CDR3, as DNA: TGTGCCAGCAGCCAAGATCTACGCAGGGAAGGCTATGGCTACACCTTC. Encoded protein: CASSQDLRREGYGYTF.

The chain couples TRBV6-1 to TRBJ1-5; 9 bases match TRBD1. The CDR3 is made up of 15 amino acids. J gave up 7 bases and V 9 bases, and 13 bases lay outside the gene matches. The germline V gene encodes CDR1 MNHNS and CDR2 SASEGT. CDR3 nucleotide sequence: TGTGCCAGTCAAGAGGGACAGGGTCTCAACCAGCCCCAGCATTTT. Its protein is CASQEGQGLNQPQHF.

In its sample, this clonotype was seen many times. V gene TRBV20-1 combines with J gene TRBJ2-7; a possible D gene is TRBD1 (5 bases). CDR3 size: 15 residues. Looked up from germline, CDR1 is DFQATT and CDR2 is SNEGSKA (reference sequence). The ends were cut back, 0 bases at V and 2 bases at J, with 14 bases in the middle. The CDR3 is CSARDADTTTYEQYF. CDR3 DNA: TGCAGTGCTAGAGATGCGGACACCACGACCTACGAGCAGTACTTC.

This chain connects TRBV20-1 to TRBJ2-7; a possible D gene is TRBD2 (6 bases). Trimming removed 3 bases from V and 3 bases from J, with 12 bases in between. CDR1 and CDR2 (germline): DFQATT, SNEGSKA (reference sequence). CDR3 length: 13 amino acids. The CDR3 coding sequence is TGCAGTGCTAGCAGTTATAGCGGCTACGAGCAGTACTTC. Its protein product is CSASSYSGYEQYF.

This rearrangement joins TRBV10-3 to TRBJ1-1, with TRBD1 matching 7 bases. CDR1 is ENHRY, CDR2 SYGVKD, per germline. This CDR3 contains 13 residues. Unmatched junction bases numbered 4, after V lost 3 bases and J lost 6 bases. The CDR3 region is CAISDGTDPEAFF. CDR3 DNA sequence: TGTGCCATCAGTGACGGGACAGACCCTGAAGCTTTCTTT.

The chain has TRBV20-1 and TRBJ1-2, with D perhaps TRBD1 (6 bases). The V end lost 0 bases, the J end lost 6 bases, and 11 bases lay between the germline ends. The CDR3 contains 13 residues. Germline loops: CDR1 DFQATT, CDR2 SNEGSKA (reference sequence). The CDR3 DNA follows: TGCAGTGCTAGAGATACAGGGCTCCATGGCTACACCTTC. It is translated as CSARDTGLHGYTF.

This clonotype has ten or more counts. The chain combines TRBV15 with TRBJ2-2, with D tentatively TRBD1 (6 bases). Trimming removed 2 bases from V and 1 base from J, with 11 bases in between. From germline, CDR1 is LNHNV and CDR2 YYDKDF (reference sequence). The CDR3 consists of 16 residues. The CDR3 protein is CATSRHLTGNTGELFF. DNA of the CDR3: TGTGCCACCAGCAGACATCTGACAGGGAACACCGGGGAGCTGTTTTTT.

This clonotype was seen at least ten times. This sequence joins TRBV6-6 and TRBJ1-5, with D possibly being TRBD1 (5 bases). CDR1 is MNHNY, CDR2 SVGAGI, per germline (reference sequence). CDR3 length equals 16 residues. Trimming took off 3 bases at V and 0 bases at J, with 12 bases between the two ends. The chain's CDR3 is CASSYFTGYSNQPQHF. The CDR3 nucleotides are TGTGCCAGCAGTTATTTCACAGGTTATAGCAATCAGCCCCAGCATTTT.

This rearrangement joins TRBV15 to TRBJ2-2; D unresolved. CDR1 LNHNV and CDR2 YYDKDF come from the germline V gene (reference sequence). This CDR3 comprises 13 residues. V lost 2 bases and J 5 bases, leaving 6 bases between the germline ends. The CDR3 sequence is CATSRLGTGELFF. DNA for the CDR3: TGTGCCACCAGCAGACTCGGGACCGGGGAGCTGTTTTTT.

On this clonotype itself: A junction boundary mismatches the germline segment, possibly from a read error. The chain combines TRBV7-4 with TRBJ2-7, with 7 bases matching TRBD1. CDR1 SGHVT and CDR2 SQSDAQ come from the germline V gene. The CDR3 is 17 residues long. The CDR3 here is CASSLWDAATTGDEQYF. Written as DNA, the CDR3 is TGTGCCAGCAGCCTCTGGGACGCCGCAACTACAGGGGACGAACAGTACTTC.

This clonotype was observed many times. The rearrangement joins TRBV12-3 or TRBV12-4 to TRBJ2-5; weak D call: TRBD1 (6 bases). The CDR3 has 13 residues. V dropped 6 bases and J dropped 5 bases, with 13 bases sitting between them. The CDR3, as DNA: TGTGCCAGCAGCCACAGGGCCGTGGAGACCCAGTACTTC. Protein product: CASSHRAVETQYF.

This clonotype was seen many times. The chain couples TRBV4-3 to TRBJ1-5; no firm D call. Germline CDR1 is LGHNA and CDR2 is YSLEER. V was trimmed by 2 bases and J by 6 bases, leaving 11 bases between them. The CDR3 is 14 amino acids. The CDR3 bases are TGCGCCAGCAGCCAAAGAAGAAGTGGTCAGCCCCAGCATTTT. Translation: CASSQRRSGQPQHF.

This clonotype was counted ten times or more. This rearrangement joins TRBV29-1 to TRBJ2-2; no reliable D call. Looked up from germline, CDR1 is SQVTM and CDR2 is ANQGSEA. The CDR3 runs 15 residues. The ends were cut back, 6 bases at V and 0 bases at J, with 14 bases in the middle. Here the CDR3 reads CSVLGSRSNTGELFF. The CDR3 nucleotides are TGCAGCGTCCTTGGGTCTCGGTCGAACACCGGGGAGCTGTTTTTT.

The rearrangement joins TRBV10-3 to TRBJ1-5; D gene uncertain. CDR1 and CDR2 (germline): ENHRY, SYGVKD. This CDR3 has 14 residues. Trimming shortened V by 4 bases and J by 0 bases, and 7 bases separated the two germline ends. The CDR3 sequence: CAISARVSNQPQHF. In DNA, the CDR3 is TGTGCCATCAGTGCTAGAGTTAGCAATCAGCCCCAGCATTTT.

This clonotype was recorded many times. The chain couples TRBV7-9 to TRBJ2-2, with 7 bases matching TRBD2. CDR1 and CDR2 from the germline V gene are SEHNR and FQNEAQ (reference sequence). The CDR3 is made up of 16 amino acids. V was pared by 1 base and J by 2 bases, with 4 bases of the junction left unmatched. DNA for the CDR3: TGTGCCAGCAGCTTAGTAGGGACTATCAACACCGGGGAGCTGTTTTTT. This encodes CASSLVGTINTGELFF.